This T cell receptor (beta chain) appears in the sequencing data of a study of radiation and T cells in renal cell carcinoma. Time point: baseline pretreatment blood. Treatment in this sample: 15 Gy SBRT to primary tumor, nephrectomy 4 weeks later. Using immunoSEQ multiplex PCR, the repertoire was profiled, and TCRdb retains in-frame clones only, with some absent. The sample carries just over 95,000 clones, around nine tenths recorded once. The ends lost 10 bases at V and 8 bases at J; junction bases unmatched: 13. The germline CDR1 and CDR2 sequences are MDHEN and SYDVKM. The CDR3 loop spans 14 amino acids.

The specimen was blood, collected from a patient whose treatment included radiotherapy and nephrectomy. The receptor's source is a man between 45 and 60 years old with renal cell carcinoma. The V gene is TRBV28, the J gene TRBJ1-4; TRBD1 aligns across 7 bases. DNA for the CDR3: TGTGCCACGACCTACGGAGGGGGCTTGGAAAAACTGTTTTTT. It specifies CATTYGGGLEKLFF.